These T cell receptor beta chains were read from a single sample in a study of regulatory T cells in long-lasting Graves disease. Each CDR3 protein gets one entry after TCRdb re-called the multiplex PCR reads with MiXCR. This sample has approximately 480,000 distinct CDR3 sequences, with about a sixth found just once. These data also formed part of another study, on T cells in Graves' hyperthyroidism and ophthalmopathy.

Sequenced here: peripheral blood mononuclear cells (PBMCs), sampled at new diagnosis, from a patient treated with antithyroid drugs. The source is a man between 40 and 49 years old with Graves disease. Both conserved end residues are part of each CDR3. The D gene is left open where the match is weak. Clone size, where shown, is once, few, many, or a class for clones that have expanded.

clone size | D gene | J gene | V gene | CDR3 DNA | CDR3 protein
few | TRBD2 | TRBJ2-3 | TRBV29-1 | TGCAGCGTTCGGCGGGAGGGCACCCATCCGCAGTATTTT | CSVRREGTHPQYF
few | NA | TRBJ2-3 | TRBV6-2/TRBV6-3 | TGTGCCAGCAGTTACTCCCTGACGCGCCCAGATACGCAGTATTTT | CASSYSLTRPDTQYF
NA | TRBD1 | TRBJ1-2 | TRBV5-1 | TGCGCCAGCACCCCGGGACAGGGAAAGGGCTACACCTTC | CASTPGQGKGYTF
many | NA | TRBJ1-6 | TRBV2 | TGTGCCAGCAGGGAAGAGGCGAGTTCACCCCTCCACTTT | CASREEASSPLHF
many | NA | TRBJ2-5 | TRBV3-1 | TGTGCCAGCGGACAAACAACAGAGACCCAGTACTTC | CASGQTTETQYF
few | NA | TRBJ2-4 | TRBV19 | TGTGCCAGTAGTATGGGAAGACGCCTTGGTCTAGCCAAAAACATTCAGTACTTC | CASSMGRRLGLAKNIQYF
NA | TRBD1 | TRBJ2-1 | TRBV5-1 | TGCGCCAGCAGCTTGGACGCCCGGGACAGGGGTGGGCAGTTCTTC | CASSLDARDRGGQFF
many | NA | TRBJ2-4 | TRBV7-2 | TGTGCCAGCAGCCCCCCTATTTCCATTCAGTACTTC | CASSPPISIQYF
NA | NA | TRBJ2-7 | TRBV27 | TGTGCCTCCCAGCCGGAGTACTTC | CASQPEYF
few | TRBD2 | TRBJ2-7 | TRBV20-1 | TGCAGTGTCCGGCGGGGGAGCGGCTACGAGCAGTACTTC | CSVRRGSGYEQYF
many | NA | TRBJ1-1 | TRBV28 | TGTGCCAGCATCACCGGGCCCCTGAACACTGAAGCTTTCTTT | CASITGPLNTEAFF
NA | TRBD1 | TRBJ1-6 | TRBV2 | TGTGCCAGTAAAGACAGGGAAGACTCACCCCTCCACTTT | CASKDREDSPLHF
NA | NA | TRBJ2-3 | TRBV6-1 | TGTGCCAGCAGTCCGACGGAGACGGTGGATACGCAGTATTTT | CASSPTETVDTQYF
many | NA | TRBJ2-3 | TRBV2 | TGTGCCAGCAGCTCCCAGGGATCAGGCACAGATACGCAGTATTTT | CASSSQGSGTDTQYF
many | NA | TRBJ2-1 | TRBV24-1 | TGTGCCACCAGTGATCCGACCTATAATAACAATGAGCAGTTCTTC | CATSDPTYNNNEQFF
many | NA | TRBJ2-1 | TRBV6-2/TRBV6-3 | TGTGCCAGCAGTTACAACGGGGCCTACAATGAGCAGTTCTTC | CASSYNGAYNEQFF
many | NA | TRBJ2-1 | TRBV2 | TGTGCCAGCAGTTTGTTTAGCTCCTACAATGAGCAGTTCTTC | CASSLFSSYNEQFF
many | TRBD2 | TRBJ2-7 | TRBV20-1 | TGCAGTGCCACACGCCAACTAGCGGGAGTCTTCGGCTACGAGCAGTACTTC | CSATRQLAGVFGYEQYF
many | TRBD1 | TRBJ2-7 | TRBV6-1 | TGTGCCAGCAGAAAAGAAAGACTTACAGGGGGAGAGCAGTACTTC | CASRKERLTGGEQYF
many | NA | TRBJ2-7 | TRBV7-9 | TGTGCCAGCAGCTTAGGGACAGATTTCTACGAGCAGTACTTC | CASSLGTDFYEQYF
NA | TRBD2 | TRBJ2-1 | TRBV4-1 | TGCGCCAGCAGCCAAGCAGGGTCAGCGGGACCCTACAATGAGCAGTTCTTC | CASSQAGSAGPYNEQFF
many | NA | TRBJ2-1 | TRBV20-1 | TGCAGTGCTCTGTTAGTTGGCCCCTTTGAGCAGTTCTTC | CSALLVGPFEQFF
NA | TRBD2 | TRBJ2-1 | TRBV7-8 | TGTGCCAGCAGCTTAGCCCGGACTAGCGGGGGGCCATACAATGAGCAGTTCTTC | CASSLARTSGGPYNEQFF
many | NA | TRBJ1-5 | TRBV7-2 | TGTGCCAGCAGCTTAACAATGGGGGGCTTCGGTCAGCCCCAGCATTTT | CASSLTMGGFGQPQHF
many | NA | TRBJ1-1 | TRBV30 | TGTGCCTGGAGTGTATTGGGGAACACTGAAGCTTTCTTT | CAWSVLGNTEAFF
few | NA | TRBJ2-6 | TRBV9 | TGTGCCAGCAGCGTAGACAGGCTGTCTGGGGCCAACGTCCTGACTTTC | CASSVDRLSGANVLTF
medium-sized | NA | TRBJ2-7 | TRBV5-1 | TGTGCCAGCAGCTTGGGGGCGGGATACGAGCAGTACTTC | CASSLGAGYEQYF
NA | NA | TRBJ2-1 | TRBV6-1 | TGTGCCAGCAGTGCCAGCACTAAGGACTCCTACAATGAGCAGTTCTTC | CASSASTKDSYNEQFF
many | NA | TRBJ1-1 | TRBV6-1 | TGTGCCAGCAGCCAGGGTCTCATAACTGAAGCTTTCTTT | CASSQGLITEAFF
many | NA | TRBJ2-7 | TRBV28 | TGTGCCAGCAGGACGGCCCCCTACGAGCAGTACTTC | CASRTAPYEQYF
many | NA | TRBJ2-5 | TRBV11-1 | TGTGCCAGCAGCTTCGGGGGAGTGGAGACCCAGTACTTC | CASSFGGVETQYF
many | TRBD2 | TRBJ2-1 | TRBV20-1 | TGCAGTGCAGGACTAGCGGGAGGGTCCTCCTACAATGAGCAGTTCTTC | CSAGLAGGSSYNEQFF